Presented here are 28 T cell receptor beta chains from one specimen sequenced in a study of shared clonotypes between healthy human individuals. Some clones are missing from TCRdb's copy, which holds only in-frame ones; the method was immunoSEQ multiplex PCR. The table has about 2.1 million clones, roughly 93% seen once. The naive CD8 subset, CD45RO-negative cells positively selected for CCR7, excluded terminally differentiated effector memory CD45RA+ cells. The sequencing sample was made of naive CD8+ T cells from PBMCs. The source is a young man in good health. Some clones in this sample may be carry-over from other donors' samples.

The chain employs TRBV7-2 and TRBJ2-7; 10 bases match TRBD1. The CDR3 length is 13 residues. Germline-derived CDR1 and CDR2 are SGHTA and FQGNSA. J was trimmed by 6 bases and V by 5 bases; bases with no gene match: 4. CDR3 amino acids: CASSTTGGGEQYF. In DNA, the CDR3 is TGTGCCAGCAGCACGACAGGGGGCGGCGAGCAGTACTTC. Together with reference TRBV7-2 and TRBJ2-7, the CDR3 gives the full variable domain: GAGVSQSPSNKVTEKGKDVELRCDPISGHTALYWYRQSLGQGLEFLIYFQGNSAPDKSGLPSDRFSAERTGGSVSTLTIQRTQQEDSAVYLCASSTTGGGEQYFGPGTRLTVT.

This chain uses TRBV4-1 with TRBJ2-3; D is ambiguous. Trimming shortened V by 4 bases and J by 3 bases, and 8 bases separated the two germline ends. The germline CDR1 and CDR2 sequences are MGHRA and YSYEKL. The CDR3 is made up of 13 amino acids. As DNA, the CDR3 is TGCGCCAGCAGCCTAAGTCCGACAGATACGCAGTATTTT. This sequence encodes CASSLSPTDTQYF.

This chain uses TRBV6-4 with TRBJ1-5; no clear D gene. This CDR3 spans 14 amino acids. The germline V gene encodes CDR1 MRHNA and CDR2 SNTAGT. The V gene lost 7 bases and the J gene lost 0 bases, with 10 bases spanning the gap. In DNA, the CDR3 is TGTGCCAGCACCCAGAGGTATAGCAATCAGCCCCAGCATTTT. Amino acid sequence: CASTQRYSNQPQHF.

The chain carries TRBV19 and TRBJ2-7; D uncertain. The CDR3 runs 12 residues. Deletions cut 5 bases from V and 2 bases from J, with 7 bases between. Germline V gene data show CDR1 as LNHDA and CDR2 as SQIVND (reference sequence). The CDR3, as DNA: TGTGCCAGTAGTCGGACCACCTACGAGCAGTACTTC. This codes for CASSRTTYEQYF.

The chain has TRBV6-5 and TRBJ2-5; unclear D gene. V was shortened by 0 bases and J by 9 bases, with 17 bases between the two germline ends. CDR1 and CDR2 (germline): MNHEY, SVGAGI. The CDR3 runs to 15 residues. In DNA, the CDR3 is TGTGCCAGCAGTTACTCGGAAAGGGTGCTTGGGTCCCAGTACTTC. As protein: CASSYSERVLGSQYF.

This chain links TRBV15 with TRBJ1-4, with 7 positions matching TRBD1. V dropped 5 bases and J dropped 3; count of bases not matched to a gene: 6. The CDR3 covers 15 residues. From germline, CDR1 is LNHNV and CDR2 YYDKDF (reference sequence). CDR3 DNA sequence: TGTGCCACCAGCGGGAGACAGGGAGCTAATGAAAAACTGTTTTTT. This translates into CATSGRQGANEKLFF.

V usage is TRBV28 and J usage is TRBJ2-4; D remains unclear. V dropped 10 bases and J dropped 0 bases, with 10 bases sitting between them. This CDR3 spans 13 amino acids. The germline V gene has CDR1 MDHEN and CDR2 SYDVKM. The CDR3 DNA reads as TGTGCCACCCTCTTCCTAGCCAAAAACATTCAGTACTTC. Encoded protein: CATLFLAKNIQYF.

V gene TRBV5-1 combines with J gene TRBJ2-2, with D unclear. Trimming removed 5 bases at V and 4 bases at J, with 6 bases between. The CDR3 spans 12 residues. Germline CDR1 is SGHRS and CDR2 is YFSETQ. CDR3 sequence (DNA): TGCGCCAGCAGATTCACCACCGGGGAGCTGTTTTTT. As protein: CASRFTTGELFF.

The DNA for the CDR3 is TGTGCCAGCAGCGGGGGGGGAGGTTACCCGACCCATGGCTACACCTTC. Protein: CASSGGGGYPTHGYTF. The V gene is TRBV7-9, the J gene TRBJ1-2, with D perhaps matching TRBD1 (5 bases). V lost 5 bases to trimming and J lost 6 bases, with 22 bases between them. Germline CDR1 reads SEHNR; CDR2 reads FQNEAQ (reference sequence). The CDR3 consists of 16 residues.

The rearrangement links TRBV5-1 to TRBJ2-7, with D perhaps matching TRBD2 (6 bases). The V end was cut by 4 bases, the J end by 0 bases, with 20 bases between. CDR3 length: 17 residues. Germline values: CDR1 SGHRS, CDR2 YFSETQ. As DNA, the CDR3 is TGCGCCAGCAGCCCCCGCTTTTTCGGGGGTAACTCCTACGAGCAGTACTTC. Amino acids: CASSPRFFGGNSYEQYF.

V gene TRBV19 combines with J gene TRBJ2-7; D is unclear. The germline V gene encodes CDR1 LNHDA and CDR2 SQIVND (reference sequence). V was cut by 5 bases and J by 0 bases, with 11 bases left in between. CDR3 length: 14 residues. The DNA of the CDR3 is TGTGCCAGTAGTTACTTTGGCAGCTCCTACGAGCAGTACTTC. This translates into CASSYFGSSYEQYF.

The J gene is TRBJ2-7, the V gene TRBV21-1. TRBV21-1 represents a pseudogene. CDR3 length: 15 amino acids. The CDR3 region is CASSARWGPEGGQYF. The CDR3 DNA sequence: TGTGCCAGCAGCGCCCGTTGGGGGCCAGAGGGAGGGCAGTACTTC.

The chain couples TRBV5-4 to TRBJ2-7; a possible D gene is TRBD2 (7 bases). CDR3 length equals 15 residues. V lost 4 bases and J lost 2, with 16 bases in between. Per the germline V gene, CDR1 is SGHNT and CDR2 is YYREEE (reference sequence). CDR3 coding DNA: TGTGCCAGCAGCCTAAAGGGGGGAGGGCCCTACGAGCAGTACTTC. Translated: CASSLKGGGPYEQYF.

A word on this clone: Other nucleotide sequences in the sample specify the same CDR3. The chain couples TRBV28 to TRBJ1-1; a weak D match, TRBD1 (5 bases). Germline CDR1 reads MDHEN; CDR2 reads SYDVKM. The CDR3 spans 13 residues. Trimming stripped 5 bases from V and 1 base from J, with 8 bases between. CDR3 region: CASSLTGNTEAFF. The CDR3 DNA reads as TGTGCCAGCAGTCTTACAGGGAACACTGAAGCTTTCTTT.

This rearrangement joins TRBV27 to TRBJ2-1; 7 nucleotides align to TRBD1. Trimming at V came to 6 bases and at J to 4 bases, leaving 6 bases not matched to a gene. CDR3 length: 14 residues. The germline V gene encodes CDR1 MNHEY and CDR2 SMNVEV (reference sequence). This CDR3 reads CASRAGTAYNEQFF. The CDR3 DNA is TGTGCCAGCAGAGCCGGGACAGCGTACAATGAGCAGTTCTTC.

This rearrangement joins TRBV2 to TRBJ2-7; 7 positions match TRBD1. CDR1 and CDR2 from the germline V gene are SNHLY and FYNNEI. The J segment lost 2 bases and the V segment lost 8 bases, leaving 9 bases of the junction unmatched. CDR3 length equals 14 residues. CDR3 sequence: CASAMTGNAYEQYF. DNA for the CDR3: TGTGCCAGCGCTATGACAGGGAATGCCTACGAGCAGTACTTC.

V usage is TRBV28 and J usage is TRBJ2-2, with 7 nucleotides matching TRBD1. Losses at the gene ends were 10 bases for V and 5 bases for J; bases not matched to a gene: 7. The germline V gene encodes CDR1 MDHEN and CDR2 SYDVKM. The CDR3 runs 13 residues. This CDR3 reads CATDRAGTGELFF. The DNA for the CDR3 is TGTGCCACCGACAGGGCAGGGACCGGGGAGCTGTTTTTT. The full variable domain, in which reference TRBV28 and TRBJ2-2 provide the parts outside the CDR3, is DVKVTQSSRYLVKRTGEKVFLECVQDMDHENMFWYRQDPGLGLRLIYFSYDVKMKEKGDIPEGYSVSREKKERFSLILESASTNQTSMYLCATDRAGTGELFFGEGSRLTVL.

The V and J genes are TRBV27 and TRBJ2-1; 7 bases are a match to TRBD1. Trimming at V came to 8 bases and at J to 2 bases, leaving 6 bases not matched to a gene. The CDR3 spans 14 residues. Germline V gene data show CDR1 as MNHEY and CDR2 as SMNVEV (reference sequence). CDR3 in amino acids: CASGLQGTYNEQFF. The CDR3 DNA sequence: TGTGCCAGCGGCTTACAGGGGACCTACAATGAGCAGTTCTTC.

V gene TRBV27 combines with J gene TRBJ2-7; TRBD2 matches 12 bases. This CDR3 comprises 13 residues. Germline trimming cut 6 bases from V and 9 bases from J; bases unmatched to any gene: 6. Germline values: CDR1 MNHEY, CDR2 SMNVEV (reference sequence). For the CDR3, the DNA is TGTGCCAGCAGGGGACTAGCGGGCGCCGGGCAGTACTTC. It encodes CASRGLAGAGQYF.

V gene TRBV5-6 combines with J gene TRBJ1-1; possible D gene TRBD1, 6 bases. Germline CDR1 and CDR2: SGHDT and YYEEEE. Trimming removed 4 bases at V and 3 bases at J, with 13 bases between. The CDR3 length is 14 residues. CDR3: CASSPGARHTEAFF. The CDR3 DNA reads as TGTGCCAGCAGCCCGGGGGCTCGGCACACTGAAGCTTTCTTT.

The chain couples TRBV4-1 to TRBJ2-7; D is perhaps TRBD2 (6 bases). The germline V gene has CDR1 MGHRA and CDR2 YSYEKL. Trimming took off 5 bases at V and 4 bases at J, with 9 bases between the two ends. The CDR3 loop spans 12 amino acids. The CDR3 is CASSSSAYEQYF. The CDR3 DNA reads TGCGCCAGCAGCTCTAGCGCGTACGAGCAGTACTTC.

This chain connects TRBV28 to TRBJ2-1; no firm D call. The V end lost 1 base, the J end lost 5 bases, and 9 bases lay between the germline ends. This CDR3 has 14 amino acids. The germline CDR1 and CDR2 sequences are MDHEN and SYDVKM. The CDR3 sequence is CASSLFLGHNEQFF. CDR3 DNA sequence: TGTGCCAGCAGTTTATTCCTAGGTCACAATGAGCAGTTCTTC.

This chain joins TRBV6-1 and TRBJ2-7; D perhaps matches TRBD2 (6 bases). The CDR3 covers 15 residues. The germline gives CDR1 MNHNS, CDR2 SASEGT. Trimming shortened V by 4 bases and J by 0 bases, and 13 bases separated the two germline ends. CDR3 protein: CASSGDAGFSYEQYF. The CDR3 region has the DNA TGTGCCAGCAGTGGGGATGCGGGGTTCTCCTACGAGCAGTACTTC.

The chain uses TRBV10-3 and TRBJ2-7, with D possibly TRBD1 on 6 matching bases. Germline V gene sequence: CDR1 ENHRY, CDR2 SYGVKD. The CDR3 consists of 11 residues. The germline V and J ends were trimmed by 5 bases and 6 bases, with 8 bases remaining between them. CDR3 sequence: CAISPGAEQYF. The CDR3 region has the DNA TGTGCCATCAGTCCAGGGGCCGAGCAGTACTTC.

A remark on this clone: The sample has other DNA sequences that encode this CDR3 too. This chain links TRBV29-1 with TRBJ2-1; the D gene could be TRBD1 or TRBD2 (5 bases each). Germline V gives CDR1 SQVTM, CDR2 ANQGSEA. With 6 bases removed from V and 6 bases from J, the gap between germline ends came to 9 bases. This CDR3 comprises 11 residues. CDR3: CSVDSGNEQFF. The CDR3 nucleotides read TGCAGCGTCGACAGCGGCAATGAGCAGTTCTTC.

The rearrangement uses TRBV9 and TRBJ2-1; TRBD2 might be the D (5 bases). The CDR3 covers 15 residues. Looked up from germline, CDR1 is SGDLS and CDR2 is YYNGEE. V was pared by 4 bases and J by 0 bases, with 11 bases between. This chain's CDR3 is CASSRGLSSYNEQFF. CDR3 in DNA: TGTGCCAGCAGCCGAGGACTTAGCTCCTACAATGAGCAGTTCTTC.

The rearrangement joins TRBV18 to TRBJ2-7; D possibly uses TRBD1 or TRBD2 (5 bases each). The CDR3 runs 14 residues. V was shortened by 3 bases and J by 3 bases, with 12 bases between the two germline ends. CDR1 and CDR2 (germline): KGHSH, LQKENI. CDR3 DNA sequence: TGTGCCAGCTCACCTGTACTGGGGGACTACGAGCAGTACTTC. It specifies CASSPVLGDYEQYF.

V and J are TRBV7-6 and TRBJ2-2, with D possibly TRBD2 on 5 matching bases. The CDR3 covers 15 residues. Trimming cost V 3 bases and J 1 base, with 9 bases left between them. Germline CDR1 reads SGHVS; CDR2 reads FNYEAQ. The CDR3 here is CASSFRAGNTGELFF. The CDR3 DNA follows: TGTGCCAGCAGCTTCCGCGCGGGGAACACCGGGGAGCTGTTTTTT.